The 29 T cell receptor beta chains reported below all come from one sample, sequenced in a study of shared clonotypes between healthy human individuals. Some clones are missing from TCRdb's copy, which holds only in-frame ones; the method was immunoSEQ multiplex PCR. The data show around 1.9 million clones, roughly 91% seen once. Terminally differentiated effector memory CD45RA+ cells were left out of the naive CD8 fraction, which was CD45RO-negative and positively selected for CCR7. The sequenced sample was naive CD8+ T cells from PBMCs. The receptor source for this set is a man younger than 30 in good health. Some clones in this sample may be carry-over from other donors' samples.

The J gene is TRBJ1-1, the V gene TRBV19; weak D call: TRBD1 (6 bases). This CDR3 region has 13 residues. The germline CDR1 and CDR2 sequences are LNHDA and SQIVND (reference sequence). V was pared by 5 bases and J by 6 bases, with 13 bases between. CDR3 DNA: TGTGCCAGTAGTGGACCAGGGGTGGCTGAAGCTTTCTTT. It specifies CASSGPGVAEAFF.

The chain joins TRBV27 to TRBJ2-3, with 10 bases identical to TRBD2. V lost 4 bases and J lost 0; bases outside the gene matches: 16. The CDR3 sequence is 20 residues long. Germline values: CDR1 MNHEY, CDR2 SMNVEV (reference sequence). DNA for the CDR3: TGTGCCAGCAGTTCACTTGTGGGTTTTGGACTAGCGGATAGCACAGATACGCAGTATTTT. Protein: CASSSLVGFGLADSTDTQYF.

The J gene is TRBJ2-5, the V gene TRBV9; 9 bases align to TRBD1. CDR1 SGDLS and CDR2 YYNGEE come from the germline V gene. The CDR3 is 16 amino acids. V was clipped by 0 bases and J by 2 bases; unmatched bases: 5. CDR3 sequence (DNA): TGTGCCAGCAGCGTAGCGGGGACAGGGCATCAAGAGACCCAGTACTTC. This translates into CASSVAGTGHQETQYF.

V is TRBV28 and J is TRBJ2-3, with TRBD1 as a possible D gene (5 bases). Trimming shortened V by 3 bases and J by 3 bases, and 13 bases separated the two germline ends. Germline CDR1 reads MDHEN; CDR2 reads SYDVKM. CDR3 length: 15 amino acids. This CDR3 is CASSLGKGRTDTQYF. CDR3 coding DNA: TGTGCCAGCAGTTTGGGAAAGGGGCGAACAGATACGCAGTATTTT.

The chain links TRBV5-1 to TRBJ1-2, with D hard to call. The germline V gene encodes CDR1 SGHRS and CDR2 YFSETQ. The V and J ends lost 4 bases and 2 bases respectively, with 18 bases between them. The CDR3 extends over 16 amino acids. The CDR3: CASSLLKGDRNYGYTF. The CDR3 bases are TGCGCCAGCAGCCTACTGAAGGGAGATAGAAACTATGGCTACACCTTC.

The chain joins TRBV4-2 to TRBJ1-5; perhaps TRBD1 as D (5 bases). Germline V lookup: CDR1 LGHNA, CDR2 YNFKEQ. V was trimmed by 0 bases and J by 1 base, leaving 7 bases between them. CDR3 length equals 15 residues. This CDR3 is CASSQEWGSNQPQHF. The CDR3 nucleotides read TGTGCCAGCAGCCAAGAATGGGGGAGCAATCAGCCCCAGCATTTT.

This chain connects TRBV19 to TRBJ2-6; possible D gene TRBD1, 6 bases. CDR1 is LNHDA, CDR2 SQIVND, per germline (reference sequence). V lost 7 bases and J 0 bases, leaving 7 bases between the germline ends. The CDR3 totals 14 residues. CDR3 in amino acids: CASKQGSGANVLTF. CDR3 coding DNA: TGTGCCAGTAAACAGGGCTCTGGGGCCAACGTCCTGACTTTC.

The chain uses TRBV4-2 and TRBJ1-2; D uncertain. Trimming took off 1 base at V and 2 bases at J, with 8 bases between the two ends. CDR1 and CDR2 (germline): LGHNA, YNFKEQ. The CDR3 has 14 residues. The CDR3 protein is CASSQGQANYGYTF. The CDR3 DNA reads as TGTGCCAGCAGCCAAGGTCAGGCGAACTATGGCTACACCTTC.

In its sample, this clone was seen once. The chain joins TRBV7-9 to TRBJ1-4, with D unclear. The germline V and J ends were trimmed by 2 bases and 6 bases, with 16 bases remaining between them. The germline V gene has CDR1 SEHNR and CDR2 FQNEAQ (reference sequence). CDR3 size: 16 residues. In nucleotides, the CDR3 is TGTGCCAGCAGCTTAAGTGGGTTGCAGCGGCATGAAAAACTGTTTTTT. This encodes CASSLSGLQRHEKLFF.

The chain carries TRBV6-6 and TRBJ1-5, with D tentatively TRBD1 (5 bases). Germline CDR1 MNHNY, CDR2 SVGAGI (reference sequence). The CDR3 extends over 13 amino acids. V lost 8 bases and J lost 3, with 11 bases in between. Here the CDR3 DNA reads TGTGCCAGCCGGGGGGGTTTCAATCAGCCCCAGCATTTT. Translating gives CASRGGFNQPQHF.

The chain combines TRBV29-1 with TRBJ1-1, with TRBD1 matching over 7 bases. With 6 bases clipped from V and 0 bases from J, the junction kept 10 bases outside the gene matches. This CDR3 spans 15 amino acids. Germline V CDR1 and CDR2: SQVTM, ANQGSEA. CDR3 residues: CSVEPRQGLNTEAFF. The DNA of the CDR3 is TGCAGCGTCGAACCCCGACAGGGACTGAACACTGAAGCTTTCTTT.

This rearrangement joins TRBV7-9 to TRBJ2-1; no clear D. The V gene lost 1 base and the J gene lost 5 bases, with 12 bases spanning the gap. The CDR3 length is 15 residues. From germline, CDR1 is SEHNR and CDR2 FQNEAQ (reference sequence). The CDR3 sequence is CASSLVQSAHNEQFF. CDR3 DNA: TGTGCCAGCAGCTTAGTACAGTCAGCACACAATGAGCAGTTCTTC.

J is TRBJ1-6 and V is TRBV4-1, with D tentatively TRBD1 (5 bases). The length of the CDR3 is 15 residues. The germline CDR1 and CDR2 sequences are MGHRA and YSYEKL. V gave up 4 bases and J gave up 0 bases, with 7 bases separating them. For the CDR3, the DNA is TGCGCCAGCAGCCCAGGGAGCTCCTATAATTCACCCCTCCACTTT. Its protein product is CASSPGSSYNSPLHF.

Here the CDR3 reads CASSSPTGEETQYF. In DNA, the CDR3 is TGTGCCAGCAGTTCCCCGACAGGGGAAGAGACCCAGTACTTC. The chain carries TRBV28 and TRBJ2-5; 8 nucleotides line up with TRBD1. Germline lookup yields CDR1 MDHEN and CDR2 SYDVKM. The CDR3 totals 14 residues. With V trimmed by 4 bases and J by 3 bases, 4 bases remained unmatched. The full variable domain, in which reference TRBV28 and TRBJ2-5 provide the parts outside the CDR3, is DVKVTQSSRYLVKRTGEKVFLECVQDMDHENMFWYRQDPGLGLRLIYFSYDVKMKEKGDIPEGYSVSREKKERFSLILESASTNQTSMYLCASSSPTGEETQYFGPGTRLLVL.

The V call is TRBV6-6, the J call TRBJ2-7; D not certain. The CDR3 sequence is 15 residues long. V lost 0 bases to trimming and J lost 1 base, with 10 bases between them. Germline lookup yields CDR1 MNHNY and CDR2 SVGAGI (reference sequence). The chain's CDR3 is CASSYSSEESYEQYF. DNA of the CDR3: TGTGCCAGCAGTTACTCGTCAGAGGAGTCCTACGAGCAGTACTTC.

This chain connects TRBV6-5 to TRBJ2-2, with 9 positions matching TRBD2. V shed 2 bases, J shed 7 bases, and the junction held 8 bases outside the gene matches. This CDR3 region has 16 residues. The V gene's germline CDR1 is MNHEY and CDR2 SVGAGI. The CDR3 loop reads CASSYAPSGTSGELFF. The DNA of the CDR3 is TGTGCCAGCAGTTACGCACCTAGCGGGACGAGCGGGGAGCTGTTTTTT.

V and J are TRBV5-4 and TRBJ2-3; maybe TRBD2 (6 bases). In germline, CDR1 is SGHNT, CDR2 YYREEE (reference sequence). CDR3 length equals 12 residues. V was cut by 4 bases and J by 10 bases, with 13 bases left in between. The DNA for the CDR3 is TGTGCCAGCAGCCCAAATCCGGGGGCGCAGTATTTT. Its protein product is CASSPNPGAQYF. Full variable domain (rest looked up from reference TRBV5-4 and TRBJ2-3): ETGVTQSPTHLIKTRGQQVTLRCSSQSGHNTVSWYQQALGQGPQFIFQYYREEENGRGNFPPRFSGLQFPNYSSELNVNALELDDSALYLCASSPNPGAQYFGPGTRLTVL.

This clone showed up just a few times. This sequence joins TRBV6-1 and TRBJ1-1; D remains unclear. Germline CDR1 is MNHNS and CDR2 is SASEGT. The CDR3 loop spans 13 amino acids. Trimming left V 6 bases short and J 3 bases short, with 11 bases between. DNA for the CDR3: TGTGCCAGCAGCTCACTGTGGGACACTGAAGCTTTCTTT. It yields the protein CASSSLWDTEAFF.

The chain recombines TRBV28 with TRBJ2-2; possibly TRBD1 for D (6 bases). CDR1 is MDHEN, CDR2 SYDVKM, per germline. The CDR3 spans 14 residues. The germline V and J ends were trimmed by 8 bases and 3 bases, with 13 bases remaining between them. This chain's CDR3 is CASLQGSYTGELFF. For the CDR3, the DNA is TGTGCCAGCCTCCAGGGGTCTTACACCGGGGAGCTGTTTTTT.

This clone was found once. The V and J genes are TRBV9 and TRBJ2-1; D not certain. The CDR3 extends over 14 amino acids. The V end lost 3 bases, the J end lost 1 base, and 8 bases lay between the germline ends. Germline V gives CDR1 SGDLS, CDR2 YYNGEE. In nucleotides, the CDR3 is TGTGCCAGCAGCGCCCCCATATCCTACAATGAGCAGTTCTTC. Encoded protein: CASSAPISYNEQFF.

The chain joins TRBV29-1 to TRBJ2-3; TRBD2 matches at 7 bases. The CDR3 runs 14 residues. The germline gives CDR1 SQVTM, CDR2 ANQGSEA. The V and J ends lost 3 bases and 5 bases, in that order; junction bases with no gene match: 8. The CDR3 reads CSVEVWEGGDTQYF. CDR3 sequence (DNA): TGCAGCGTTGAGGTGTGGGAGGGTGGAGATACGCAGTATTTT.

The rearrangement joins TRBV19 to TRBJ2-5; D might be TRBD1 (6 bases). The CDR3 covers 14 residues. Trimming cost V 4 bases and J 5 bases, with 14 bases left between them. CDR1 is LNHDA and CDR2 is SQIVND in the germline V gene (reference sequence). The CDR3 DNA is TGTGCCAGTAGTACCAGGACAGCTTCGGAGACCCAGTACTTC. It translates to CASSTRTASETQYF.

The V gene is TRBV6-6, the J gene TRBJ1-5; possibly TRBD1 for D (6 bases). Trimming took 2 bases from V and 3 from J, leaving 14 bases between them. The CDR3 contains 16 residues. Per germline, CDR1 MNHNY and CDR2 SVGAGI (reference sequence). In nucleotides, the CDR3 is TGTGCCAGCAGTTACCCGGGGGGGCCTGACAATCAGCCCCAGCATTTT. Translated: CASSYPGGPDNQPQHF.

The chain is built from TRBV29-1 and TRBJ2-1, with D possibly TRBD1 on 6 matching bases. This CDR3 has 14 residues. Germline CDR1 SQVTM, CDR2 ANQGSEA. V lost 7 bases, J lost 9 bases, and 22 bases lay in between. In DNA form, the CDR3 reads TGCAGCGCCGCACAGGGTTTTATGGTCGGTGAGCAGTTCTTC. This gives the protein CSAAQGFMVGEQFF.

The rearrangement uses TRBV10-2 and TRBJ2-2, with 7 bases that match TRBD1. J was trimmed by 2 bases and V by 4 bases; bases with no gene match: 10. CDR3 length: 17 amino acids. Germline CDR1 is WSHSY and CDR2 is SAAADI. CDR3 residues: CASSAVTGVANTGELFF. As DNA, the CDR3 is TGCGCCAGCAGTGCGGTTACAGGGGTGGCAAACACCGGGGAGCTGTTTTTT.

V usage is TRBV19 and J usage is TRBJ2-2; TRBD1 matches at 7 bases. CDR1 and CDR2 from the germline V gene are LNHDA and SQIVND (reference sequence). The J segment lost 8 bases and the V segment lost 6 bases, leaving 6 bases of the junction unmatched. This CDR3 region has 13 residues. CDR3 region: CASSPQGLGELFF. The DNA for the CDR3 is TGTGCCAGTAGCCCACAGGGGCTGGGGGAGCTGTTTTTT.

This chain uses TRBV5-1 with TRBJ2-7; possibly TRBD1 or TRBD2 for D (5 bases each). Trimming pared 4 bases from V and 0 bases from J, leaving 14 bases between. CDR1 and CDR2 (germline): SGHRS, YFSETQ. The CDR3 covers 15 residues. This CDR3 is CASSPGAPSSYEQYF. The CDR3 bases are TGCGCCAGCAGCCCCGGGGCTCCGAGCTCCTACGAGCAGTACTTC.

The chain combines TRBV9 with TRBJ2-1; maybe TRBD1 (6 bases). V lost 2 bases and J 10 bases, leaving 13 bases between the germline ends. The CDR3 length is 13 residues. CDR1 is SGDLS, CDR2 YYNGEE, per germline. The CDR3 spells CASSVISGVEQFF. In DNA form, the CDR3 reads TGTGCCAGCAGCGTTATATCAGGGGTCGAGCAGTTCTTC.

This clone was seen only once. The chain employs TRBV7-8 and TRBJ2-5, with D hard to call. Trimming left V 3 bases short and J 1 base short, with 12 bases between. In germline, CDR1 is SGHVS, CDR2 FQNEAQ. This CDR3 region has 15 residues. This CDR3 reads CASSLAFWIQETQYF. The CDR3, as DNA: TGTGCCAGCAGCTTGGCTTTTTGGATCCAAGAGACCCAGTACTTC.